The source of this TCR beta chain is a study of cytotoxic CD8 clonotypes in ibrutinib-treated CLL. Libraries were prepared by immunoSEQ multiplex PCR; TCRdb keeps only in-frame clonotypes and omits some of them. This repertoire shows 190,000 or so clones, about 72% found once; its top ten account for 10% to 15%. Per the germline V gene, CDR1 is SGDLS and CDR2 is YYNGEE. CDR3 length: 14 amino acids. V shed 6 bases, J shed 10 bases, and the junction held 8 bases outside the gene matches. Source: PBMCs, taken after 24 months of ibrutinib treatment. The sequence came from a human donor with chronic lymphocytic leukemia. The chain combines TRBV9 with TRBJ2-3; 13 nucleotides agree with TRBD2. This CDR3 is CASNGLAGDRAQYF. The CDR3 DNA sequence: TGTGCCAGCAACGGACTAGCGGGAGATCGTGCGCAGTATTTT. Using reference TRBV9 and TRBJ2-3 for the parts outside the CDR3, the full variable domain is DSGVTQTPKHLITATGQRVTLRCSPRSGDLSVYWYQQSLDQGLQFLIQYYNGEERAKGNILERFSAQQFPDLHSELNLSSLELGDSALYFCASNGLAGDRAQYFGPGTRLTVL.